This is a list of T cell receptor beta chains from one sample in a study of blood T cell repertoires in COVID-19. The protocol was immunoSEQ multiplex PCR, while the TCRdb copy is restricted to in-frame clones and leaves out a portion. This sample yields over 120,000 clones, of which about 80% are seen a single time; 6% belongs to the top ten. The sample was PBMCs or T cells enriched from blood (not recorded which). Every receptor here comes from a woman in her 50s who had recovered from COVID-19. Each CDR3 is given without its conserved first and last residue. Where a row states a size, it is once, few, many or the class of an expanded clone; other rows omit it.

v_gene: TRBV6-2/TRBV6-3
abundance: few
j_gene: TRBJ1-5
CDR3aa: ASSWDRGQPQH

v_gene: TRBV24-1
abundance: -
j_gene: TRBJ1-2
CDR3aa: ATSSKRRDSPT

v_gene: TRBV5-8
abundance: -
j_gene: TRBJ2-1
CDR3aa: ASSLRHEQF

v_gene: TRBV7-9
abundance: -
j_gene: TRBJ2-7
CDR3aa: ASSLGLAGGLGQY

v_gene: TRBV19
abundance: few
j_gene: TRBJ1-1
CDR3aa: ASSMLAGGTEAF

v_gene: TRBV5-6
abundance: -
j_gene: TRBJ1-1
CDR3aa: ASSLGGWNTEAF

v_gene: TRBV19
abundance: -
j_gene: TRBJ2-5
CDR3aa: ASSTTGTGETQY

v_gene: TRBV19
abundance: -
j_gene: TRBJ2-2
CDR3aa: ASTPGPLTGPRTGELF

v_gene: TRBV19
abundance: -
j_gene: TRBJ2-2
CDR3aa: ASSISPRAGRGLTGELF

v_gene: TRBV5-1
abundance: -
j_gene: TRBJ2-5
CDR3aa: ASSLDPGQQTQY

v_gene: TRBV11-2
abundance: once
j_gene: TRBJ1-3
CDR3aa: ASSRDRGNTIY

v_gene: TRBV9
abundance: once
j_gene: TRBJ1-4
CDR3aa: ASSASGANEKLF

v_gene: TRBV4-2
abundance: -
j_gene: TRBJ2-7
CDR3aa: ASSQLGWDSSYEQY

v_gene: TRBV9
abundance: -
j_gene: TRBJ2-7
CDR3aa: ASSVEGGHYEQY

v_gene: TRBV3-1/TRBV3-2
abundance: -
j_gene: TRBJ2-3
CDR3aa: ASSQEGETSTDTQY

v_gene: TRBV28
abundance: -
j_gene: TRBJ2-4
CDR3aa: ASSLIAGQGAKNIQY

v_gene: TRBV10-3
abundance: -
j_gene: TRBJ1-2
CDR3aa: AISEGAPGYT

v_gene: TRBV28
abundance: -
j_gene: TRBJ1-4
CDR3aa: ATQRGTQDEKLF

v_gene: TRBV6-5
abundance: -
j_gene: TRBJ2-7
CDR3aa: ASRQSDSYEQY

v_gene: TRBV4-2
abundance: -
j_gene: TRBJ1-1
CDR3aa: ASSQDPGRGPDEAF

v_gene: TRBV27
abundance: -
j_gene: TRBJ1-2
CDR3aa: ASSFSRGRGGYT

v_gene: TRBV29-1
abundance: -
j_gene: TRBJ1-2
CDR3aa: SIAGTGGFLDGYT

v_gene: TRBV7-9
abundance: -
j_gene: TRBJ2-7
CDR3aa: ASSAVGLAGGLSYEQY

v_gene: TRBV2
abundance: -
j_gene: TRBJ2-1
CDR3aa: ASSDGLRGGSSYNEQF

v_gene: TRBV5-1
abundance: -
j_gene: TRBJ2-7
CDR3aa: ASSLSTGTGVGSYEQY

v_gene: TRBV5-1
abundance: few
j_gene: TRBJ2-3
CDR3aa: ASSLAGGDTQY

v_gene: TRBV5-1
abundance: few
j_gene: TRBJ1-1
CDR3aa: ASSLGQGGEAF

v_gene: TRBV27
abundance: -
j_gene: TRBJ1-5
CDR3aa: ASSYTGWNQPQH

v_gene: TRBV20-1
abundance: -
j_gene: TRBJ2-5
CDR3aa: SASSETQY